This TCR beta chain came from a study of blood T cells in healthy people across ages. Study-wide findings and caveats: A conclusive naive versus antigen-experienced comparison was prevented by the unsorted PBMCs. Long-lived donors had more naive CD4+ cells and higher diversity than aged donors. Per million T cells, the diversity of TCR beta decreased roughly linearly as age advanced.

Comments on this clonotype: What it binds is unknown.

A J-beta primer mix and a sample-barcoded 5' primer were used in a second PCR of about 7 to 12 cycles. Every cDNA molecule bore a tag from a template-switch adaptor containing 12 random nucleotides. TCRdb reanalysed the 5' RACE reads using MiXCR and keeps one entry per CDR3 protein. This sample carries some 900,000 distinct CDR3 sequences, roughly 43% of them seen once, and the ten largest clones take around 15%. The CDR3 is made up of 15 amino acids. Trimming removed 3 bases from V and 7 bases from J, with 13 bases in between. CDR1 SGHTA and CDR2 FQGNSA come from the germline V gene. Sequencing was carried out using blood. The chain is built from TRBV7-2 and TRBJ1-6; a possible D gene is TRBD1 (5 bases). The clonotype originates from a man aged 25-45 years in good health. CDR3 bases: TGTGCCAGCAGCTTGGGGACGGGGGACAATTCACCCCTCCACTTT. Translated, it gives CASSLGTGDNSPLHF.